This is a list of T cell receptor beta chains from one sample in a study of blood T cell repertoires in COVID-19. The assay was immunoSEQ multiplex PCR, and TCRdb's table has in-frame clones only and misses some. The data show 25,000 to 35,000 clones, roughly 82% seen once. The sample comprised peripheral blood. These receptors all stem from a human donor in a cohort sampled during active COVID-19. Both conserved end residues are part of each CDR3. A D gene is named only where the DNA matches it firmly. For some rows the clone size is stated as once, few or many, or as a class when expanded; others skip it.

TRBD1	TRBV7-9	TRBJ1-2	-	CASSLVGRGHGYTF	TGTGCCAGCAGCTTAGTAGGCAGGGGGCATGGCTACACCTTC
TRBD1	TRBV4-1	TRBJ2-7	-	CASSQAAGTGSYEQYF	TGCGCCAGCAGCCAAGCCGCCGGGACAGGGTCCTACGAGCAGTACTTC
-	TRBV6-6	TRBJ1-2	-	CASSRIPGEDYGYTF	TGTGCCAGCAGCCGTATCCCGGGTGAGGACTATGGCTACACCTTC
TRBD1	TRBV19	TRBJ2-7	-	CASSNVGTGIYEQYF	TGTGCCAGTAGTAATGTTGGGACAGGGATATACGAGCAGTACTTC
-	TRBV6-2/TRBV6-3	TRBJ2-6	-	CASSRELSGANVLTF	TGTGCCAGCAGTCGAGAGCTCTCTGGGGCCAACGTCCTGACTTTC
TRBD1	TRBV12-5	TRBJ2-1	-	CASGPGQGGNNEQFF	TGTGCTAGTGGCCCCGGACAGGGGGGAAACAATGAGCAGTTCTTC
-	TRBV2	TRBJ2-2	-	CASSDSTGGAGELFF	TGTGCCAGCAGTGACAGCACAGGGGGGGCCGGGGAGCTGTTTTTT
TRBD1	TRBV28	TRBJ1-2	-	CASSSIRTGNRRWGYTF	TGTGCCAGCAGTTCTATACGGACAGGAAATAGACGCTGGGGCTACACCTTC
TRBD1	TRBV19	TRBJ1-1	-	CASSGQGSMNTEAFF	TGTGCCAGTAGTGGACAGGGAAGTATGAACACTGAAGCTTTCTTT
TRBD2	TRBV27	TRBJ2-4	-	CASSGGNIQYF	TGTGCCAGCTCGGGAGGGAACATTCAGTACTTC
-	TRBV5-4	TRBJ2-3	-	CASSLGGKRTDTQYF	TGTGCCAGCAGCTTGGGAGGGAAGCGGACAGATACGCAGTATTTT
-	TRBV27	TRBJ2-7	-	CASSREAYYEQYF	TGTGCCAGCAGTCGCGAGGCCTACTACGAGCAGTACTTC
-	TRBV5-1	TRBJ2-7	-	CASKQVQNSYEQYF	TGCGCCAGCAAACAGGTACAAAATTCCTACGAGCAGTACTTC
TRBD1	TRBV7-6	TRBJ1-1	once	CASSVQGAPWTEAFF	TGTGCCAGCAGCGTACAGGGGGCGCCTTGGACTGAAGCTTTCTTT
TRBD1	TRBV3-1/TRBV3-2	TRBJ1-5	-	CASSQLLIIIDRDSNQPQHF	TGTGCCAGCAGCCAACTCCTAATAATTATTGACAGGGATAGCAATCAGCCCCAGCATTTT
-	TRBV5-1	TRBJ2-7	-	CASSFLWAGMDEQYF	TGCGCCAGCAGCTTCTTGTGGGCAGGGATGGACGAGCAGTACTTC
TRBD1	TRBV30	TRBJ1-1	-	CAWSVLTGQAEAFF	TGTGCCTGGAGTGTATTGACAGGGCAAGCTGAAGCTTTCTTT
TRBD1	TRBV7-2	TRBJ1-2	-	CASSLQGQGVDGYTF	TGTGCCAGCAGCTTACAAGGACAGGGGGTCGATGGCTACACCTTC
TRBD2	TRBV7-2	TRBJ2-3	-	CASSLNPSGGSSTDTQYF	TGTGCCAGCAGCTTAAATCCTAGCGGGGGGTCTAGCACAGATACGCAGTATTTT
-	TRBV5-1	TRBJ1-1	few	CASGDIGTEAFF	TGCGCCAGTGGGGACATCGGCACTGAAGCTTTCTTT
-	TRBV5-1	TRBJ2-5	-	CASSLGRPGSETQYF	TGCGCCAGCAGCTTGGGACGGCCGGGGTCAGAGACCCAGTACTTC
TRBD1	TRBV18	TRBJ1-3	-	CASSPPGQSLSNTIYF	TGTGCCAGCTCACCGCCGGGACAGAGCCTTTCAAACACCATATATTTT
TRBD1	TRBV19	TRBJ1-4	-	CASRGSGQGPKLFF	TGTGCCAGTAGGGGTTCCGGACAGGGTCCAAAACTGTTTTTT
-	TRBV21-1	TRBJ2-7	few	CASSKVRLGTSGGPFGYEQYF	TGTGCCAGCAGCAAAGTCCGTTTGGGGACTAGCGGGGGCCCCTTCGGGTACGAGCAGTACTTC
TRBD2	TRBV18	TRBJ2-5	-	CASSPPSGGWQETQYF	TGTGCCAGCTCACCACCCAGCGGGGGATGGCAAGAGACCCAGTACTTC
-	TRBV5-1	TRBJ2-3	-	CASTLQGRIDTQYF	TGCGCCAGCACCCTACAGGGAAGAATAGATACGCAGTATTTT
TRBD2	TRBV6-5	TRBJ2-3	-	CAGLAGLSTDTQYF	TGTGCCGGGTTAGCGGGACTAAGCACAGATACGCAGTATTTT
TRBD2	TRBV2	TRBJ2-7	-	CASSEGGRGAYEQYF	TGTGCCAGCAGTGAAGGAGGGCGGGGGGCCTACGAGCAGTACTTC
-	TRBV15	TRBJ1-2	-	CATSTTMHSNYGYTF	TGTGCCACCAGCACAACGATGCACAGTAACTATGGCTACACCTTC
-	TRBV1	TRBJ1-5	-	CTSSLGSPRSHSNQPQHF	TGCACCAGCAGCCTCGGGAGCCCTAGGAGCCATAGCAATCAGCCCCAGCATTTT
TRBD1	TRBV18	TRBJ2-1	-	CASSRTGANEQFF	TGTGCCAGCTCACGGACAGGGGCTAATGAGCAGTTCTTC
TRBD2	TRBV30	TRBJ2-3	-	CAWTGLAGPTDTQYF	TGTGCCTGGACCGGACTAGCGGGGCCAACAGATACGCAGTATTTT
-	TRBV24-1	TRBJ2-5	-	CATSDLMSPRETQYF	TGTGCCACCAGTGATTTGATGTCCCCCCGGGAGACCCAGTACTTC
-	TRBV29-1	TRBJ2-7	-	CSVEDRQTYEQYF	TGCAGCGTTGAAGACCGACAGACCTACGAGCAGTACTTC
TRBD2	TRBV7-9	TRBJ2-3	-	CASSVPGTSESVDTQYF	TGTGCCAGCAGCGTACCCGGGACTAGTGAATCTGTAGATACGCAGTATTTT
TRBD1	TRBV3-1/TRBV3-2	TRBJ1-4	-	CASSRLQGFNEKLFF	TGTGCCAGCAGCCGCCTACAGGGGTTTAATGAAAAACTGTTTTTT
-	TRBV4-1	TRBJ1-1	-	CASSQALTGDFSEAFF	TGCGCCAGCAGCCAAGCATTGACGGGGGATTTCTCTGAAGCTTTCTTT
-	TRBV9	TRBJ1-1	-	CASSVGGVNTEAFF	TGTGCCAGCAGCGTAGGAGGAGTGAACACTGAAGCTTTCTTT
-	TRBV4-1	TRBJ2-4	-	CASSQTGNIQYF	TGCGCCAGCAGCCAAACAGGAAACATTCAGTACTTC
-	TRBV19	TRBJ1-5	-	CASSIWEGGNQPQHF	TGTGCCAGTAGTATTTGGGAGGGCGGCAATCAGCCCCAGCATTTT
-	TRBV19	TRBJ2-1	-	CATRGGGQFNEQFF	TGTGCCACCCGGGGCGGGGGCCAATTCAATGAGCAGTTCTTC
TRBD1	TRBV5-3	TRBJ1-1	-	CARSWMKGALEAFF	TGTGCCAGAAGCTGGATGAAGGGGGCTCTTGAAGCTTTCTTT
-	TRBV5-8	TRBJ2-5	once	CASSQPPGAQYF	TGTGCCAGCAGCCAGCCCCCGGGGGCCCAGTACTTC
-	TRBV13	TRBJ1-1	-	CASSFRQTEAFF	TGTGCCAGCAGCTTTAGACAGACTGAAGCTTTCTTT
-	TRBV7-2	TRBJ2-7	-	CASSSGSGGGGPSYEQYF	TGTGCCAGCAGCTCAGGGAGTGGAGGGGGCGGCCCATCCTACGAGCAGTACTTC
TRBD1	TRBV6-5	TRBJ2-7	-	CASRSPGTGGGEQYF	TGTGCCAGCAGATCACCCGGGACAGGGGGCGGCGAGCAGTACTTC
-	TRBV10-3	TRBJ2-7	-	CAISGKQTLGDEQYF	TGTGCCATCAGTGGGAAACAGACCCTCGGGGACGAGCAGTACTTC
-	TRBV6-5	TRBJ1-2	-	CASSYLTGYGYTF	TGTGCCAGCAGTTACTTGACAGGATATGGCTACACCTTC
-	TRBV6-1	TRBJ1-5	-	CASSDGNQPQHF	TGTGCCAGCAGTGACGGGAATCAGCCCCAGCATTTT
-	TRBV7-9	TRBJ1-4	-	CASSLARQGTNEKLFF	TGTGCCAGCAGCTTAGCTAGGCAGGGGACTAATGAAAAACTGTTTTTT